This T cell receptor (beta chain) was sequenced in a study of blood T cell repertoires in COVID-19. Study-level background: Acute and convalescent COVID-19 specimens originated in the United States, Italy and Spain.

V lost 0 bases, J lost 2 bases, and 8 bases stayed unmatched. The CDR3 spans 18 residues. The V gene's germline CDR1 is LGHNT and CDR2 FRNRAP. Original analysis: Estimation of nucleated cell counts was performed using reference gene primer amplification. Sequencing was performed with immunoSEQ multiplex PCR; in TCRdb, only in-frame clones are kept and a portion is missing. That table furnishes V, J and clone size, whereas the DNA furnished D and trimming. Of about 150,000 clones listed, around 80% are singletons. Those enrolled, adults aged roughly 18 to 90 years, came from 20 to 25 US areas. Participants had their cohort set by participant-reported clinical history.

The sequence was collected from a woman aged 45-59 years who had recovered from COVID-19. Sequencing was done on a sample of PBMCs or T cells enriched from blood (not recorded which). V and J are TRBV12-5 and TRBJ1-2; 11 nucleotides align to TRBD1. The CDR3 DNA reads TGTGCTAGTGGTTTGGTCCAACCGGGACAGGGGGGAAACTATGGCTACACCTTC. Its protein product is CASGLVQPGQGGNYGYTF.